This TCR beta chain was profiled in a study of cytomegalovirus exposure and HLA in healthy donors. Study-wide results and limits: A few of the chains that were CMV-associated were confirmed in vitro to be specific for CMV antigens. Diagnosis of cytomegalovirus status made by the classifier reportedly showed high specificity and sensitivity. Accurate predictions that matched the HLA-A and HLA-B alleles of most subjects were reportedly made from TCR beta sequences.

PCR involved 60 Vbeta and 13 Jbeta primers. Using immunoSEQ multiplex PCR, the repertoire was profiled, and TCRdb retains in-frame clones only, with some absent. This table holds about 180,000 clones, roughly 79% found once. CDR3 length: 15 amino acids. The germline gives CDR1 SSHAT, CDR2 FNYEAQ (reference sequence). About this clone itself: What it recognizes is unknown. Germline and junction disagree at one end, which may indicate a read error.

This chain connects TRBV7-7 to TRBJ2-2; no clear D. The clonotype originates from a young woman in good health and CMV-seropositive. Input material: PBMCs. As DNA, the CDR3 is TGTGCTAGCAGTCGTAGTAGCCCGAACACCGGGGAGCTGTTTTTT. Protein: CASSRSSPNTGELFF.